The 18 T cell receptor beta chains reported below all come from one sample, sequenced in a study of human T cells and chemical hapten exposure. TCRdb independently ran MiXCR on the RACE reads; one entry per CDR3 protein. The sample records about 45,000 distinct CDR3 sequences, approximately 4.5% being singletons. The time point: healthy volunteer bleed at 2 weeks. Unfractionated whole blood served as the source for total RNA extraction. Specimen: whole blood. The receptors shown here come from a female donor in good health. Some clones in this sample may be carry-over from other donors' samples.

This clonotype showed up many times. The V call is TRBV6-2 or TRBV6-3, the J call TRBJ2-2, with D tentatively TRBD2 (6 bases). Germline loops: CDR1 MNHEY, CDR2 SVGEGT. The V gene lost 5 bases and the J gene lost 7 bases, with 17 bases spanning the gap. The CDR3 covers 15 residues. CDR3 DNA sequence: TGTGCCAGCAGTCCCGGGACTCTACTCTTCGGGGAGCTGTTTTTT. Encoded protein: CASSPGTLLFGELFF.

This clonotype was detected a few times. The chain is built from TRBV27 and TRBJ1-1; D is perhaps TRBD1 (5 bases). V lost 1 base, J lost 0 bases, and 9 bases lay in between. CDR3 length: 15 amino acids. Germline V gives CDR1 MNHEY, CDR2 SMNVEV (reference sequence). The CDR3 DNA is TGTGCCAGCAGTTTATACGCCAGGGTGAACACTGAAGCTTTCTTT. Translation: CASSLYARVNTEAFF.

This clonotype has a count of ten or more. CDR3 loop: CASSKPGGLYNEQFF. The DNA for the CDR3 is TGTGCCAGCAGCAAACCGGGGGGACTCTACAATGAGCAGTTCTTC. The V call is TRBV21-1, the J call TRBJ2-1; no DNA check was done on the table's D call, TRBD2. TRBV21-1 is a known pseudogene. This CDR3 comprises 15 residues.

Many counts were recorded for this clonotype. The junction shows a germline mismatch at one end, possibly a read error. This CDR3 is CATSLGSATNEKLFF. Written as DNA, the CDR3 is TGCGCCACCAGCTTGGGAAGTGCAACTAATGAAAAACTGTTTTTT. This chain joins TRBV5-1 and TRBJ1-4; D unclear. The CDR3 covers 15 residues. Germline V gene sequence: CDR1 SGHRS, CDR2 YFSETQ.

This clonotype was seen many times. This chain links TRBV12-3 or TRBV12-4 with TRBJ2-1, with unresolved D. The CDR3 extends over 12 amino acids. The V and J ends lost 1 base and 9 bases respectively, with 7 bases between them. This chain's CDR3 is CASSLGVTEQFF. The CDR3 DNA is TGTGCCAGCAGTTTAGGGGTGACTGAGCAGTTCTTC.

The rearrangement joins TRBV12-3 or TRBV12-4 to TRBJ2-2; D remains ambiguous. The CDR3 spans 15 residues. V lost 6 bases to trimming and J lost 0 bases, with 11 bases between them. Written as DNA, the CDR3 is TGTGCCAGCAGAAAACAGATTTCGAACACCGGGGAGCTGTTTTTT. Protein sequence: CASRKQISNTGELFF.

This clonotype came up many times. The rearrangement joins TRBV6-6 to TRBJ1-6, with unresolved D. The germline V gene encodes CDR1 MNHNY and CDR2 SVGAGI (reference sequence). The CDR3 sequence is 11 residues long. Trimming removed 2 bases from V and 7 bases from J, with 0 bases in between. The CDR3 nucleotides are TGTGCCAGCAGTTACAATTCACCCCTCCACTTT. Translation gives CASSYNSPLHF.

This clonotype was recorded at least ten times. The chain couples TRBV7-2 to TRBJ2-7, with D unclear. The CDR3 extends over 14 amino acids. The germline V gene has CDR1 SGHTA and CDR2 FQGNSA. Deletions cut 2 bases from V and 2 bases from J, with 10 bases between. CDR3 DNA: TGTGCCAGCAGCTTAATGGCAGGAACCTACGAGCAGTACTTC. Residues: CASSLMAGTYEQYF. Looking up the rest from reference TRBV7-2 and TRBJ2-7 gives the full variable domain: GAGVSQSPSNKVTEKGKDVELRCDPISGHTALYWYRQSLGQGLEFLIYFQGNSAPDKSGLPSDRFSAERTGGSVSTLTIQRTQQEDSAVYLCASSLMAGTYEQYFGPGTRLTVT.

This clonotype was seen many times. V is TRBV6-1 and J is TRBJ1-6; weak D call: TRBD1 (6 bases). This CDR3 is built from 15 residues. Germline values: CDR1 MNHNS, CDR2 SASEGT. The germline V and J ends were trimmed by 9 bases and 9 bases, with 21 bases remaining between them. CDR3 coding DNA: TGTGCCAGTCGCCCCGTAACCGGGGGCTCTTCACCCCTCCACTTT. Translating it yields CASRPVTGGSSPLHF.

This clonotype occurred many times. This chain connects TRBV20-1 to TRBJ2-5; TRBD1 matches at 10 bases. J was trimmed by 0 bases and V by 5 bases; bases with no gene match: 9. Germline V gene lookup returns CDR1 DFQATT and CDR2 SNEGSKA (reference sequence). This CDR3 comprises 16 residues. The DNA for the CDR3 is TGCAGTGCTGCGACAGGGGGCAGTTGGGACCAAGAGACCCAGTACTTC. Protein product: CSAATGGSWDQETQYF.

This clonotype has only a few counts. The chain joins TRBV12-3 or TRBV12-4 to TRBJ2-3, with D perhaps TRBD1 or TRBD2 (5 bases each). The CDR3 has 16 amino acids. Trimming left V 1 base short and J 1 base short, with 12 bases between. The DNA for the CDR3 is TGTGCCAGCAGTTTAGGAAGTCTGGGGGGCACAGATACGCAGTATTTT. This translates into CASSLGSLGGTDTQYF.

This clonotype was seen a handful of times. A much more abundant neighbour one base away suggests this may be a read error. The chain employs TRBV12-3 or TRBV12-4 and TRBJ1-6; the D gene is possibly TRBD1 (5 bases). This CDR3 is 15 amino acids long. The CDR3 coding sequence is TGTGCCAGCAGCCTCAGTGGGGGGGACTGGATAGCCCTCAACTTT. Its protein is CASSLSGGDWIALNF.

This clonotype was seen many times. The chain combines TRBV7-8 with TRBJ1-1; D is ambiguous. This CDR3 region has 14 residues. Germline V gene data show CDR1 as SGHVS and CDR2 as FQNEAQ. V was cut by 2 bases and J by 6 bases, with 13 bases left in between. The CDR3 DNA sequence: TGTGCCAGCAGCTTATTACCTGATTCGGCTGAAGCTTTCTTT. Translation: CASSLLPDSAEAFF. Combining the CDR3 with reference TRBV7-8 and TRBJ1-1 gives the whole variable domain GAGVSQSPRYKVAKRGQDVALRCDPISGHVSLFWYQQALGQGPEFLTYFQNEAQLDKSGLPSDRFFAERPEGSVSTLKIQRTQQEDSAVYLCASSLLPDSAEAFFGQGTRLTVV.

This clonotype was counted many times. The genes are TRBV2 and TRBJ2-7, with 11 bases matching TRBD2. Germline V gene lookup returns CDR1 SNHLY and CDR2 FYNNEI. V trimming: 4 bases; J trimming: 3 bases; junction bases outside the gene matches: 2. This CDR3 has 14 residues. The CDR3 nucleotides read TGTGCCAGCAGTGCAACTAGCGGGGGCTACGAGCAGTACTTC. Protein sequence: CASSATSGGYEQYF.

In its sample, this clonotype was seen many times. V is TRBV20-1 and J is TRBJ2-7, with D possibly matching TRBD2 (5 bases). This CDR3 contains 13 residues. V was trimmed by 1 base and J by 4 bases, leaving 11 bases between them. CDR1 is DFQATT and CDR2 is SNEGSKA in the germline V gene (reference sequence). In DNA form, the CDR3 reads TGCAGTGCTAGAGGGGGAAGGGAGTACGAGCAGTACTTC. Its protein product is CSARGGREYEQYF.

In its sample, this clonotype was seen many times. The chain is built from TRBV5-1 and TRBJ2-7, with unresolved D. Per germline, CDR1 SGHRS and CDR2 YFSETQ. This CDR3 region has 13 residues. The V end was cut by 2 bases, the J end by 2 bases, with 8 bases between. CDR3 protein: CASSLGITYEQYF. The CDR3 bases are TGCGCCAGCAGCTTAGGTATAACCTACGAGCAGTACTTC.

This clonotype has a count of ten or more. The rearrangement uses TRBV3-1 and TRBJ2-5, with unresolved D. The CDR3 has 14 amino acids. Germline assignment: CDR1 LGHDT and CDR2 YNNKEL (reference sequence). Deletions cut 4 bases from V and 3 bases from J, with 12 bases between. The CDR3 region has the DNA TGTGCCAGCAGCCTCCGGACGTTAGAAGAGACCCAGTACTTC. This encodes CASSLRTLEETQYF.

This chain joins TRBV29-1 and TRBJ1-5; 8 nucleotides line up with TRBD1. The germline V gene has CDR1 SQVTM and CDR2 ANQGSEA. The V gene end was trimmed by 6 bases and the J gene end by 4 bases; junction bases not matched to a gene: 8. The CDR3 loop spans 14 amino acids. CDR3 nucleotide sequence: TGCAGCGTCGCGGGGACAGGCGAAAATCAGCCCCAGCATTTT. This sequence encodes CSVAGTGENQPQHF. Using reference TRBV29-1 and TRBJ1-5 for the parts outside the CDR3, the full variable domain is SAVISQKPSRDICQRGTSLTIQCQVDSQVTMMFWYRQQPGQSLTLIATANQGSEATYESGFVIDKFPISRPNLTFSTLTVSNMSPEDSSIYLCSVAGTGENQPQHFGDGTRLSIL.